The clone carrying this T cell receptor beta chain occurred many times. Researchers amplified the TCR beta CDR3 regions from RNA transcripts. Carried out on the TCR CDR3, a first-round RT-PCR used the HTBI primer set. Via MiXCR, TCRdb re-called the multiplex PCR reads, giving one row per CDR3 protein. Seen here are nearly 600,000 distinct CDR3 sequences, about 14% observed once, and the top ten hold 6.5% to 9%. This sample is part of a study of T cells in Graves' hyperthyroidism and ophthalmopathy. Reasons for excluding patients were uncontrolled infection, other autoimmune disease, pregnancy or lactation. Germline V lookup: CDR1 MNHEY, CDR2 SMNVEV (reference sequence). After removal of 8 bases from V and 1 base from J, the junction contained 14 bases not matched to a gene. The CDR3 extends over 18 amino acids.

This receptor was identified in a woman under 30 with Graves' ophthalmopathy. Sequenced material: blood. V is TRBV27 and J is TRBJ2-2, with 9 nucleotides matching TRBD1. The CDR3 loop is CASAMAGQGSLNTGELFF. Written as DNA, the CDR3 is TGTGCCAGCGCAATGGCTGGACAGGGGAGCCTGAACACCGGGGAGCTGTTTTTT.